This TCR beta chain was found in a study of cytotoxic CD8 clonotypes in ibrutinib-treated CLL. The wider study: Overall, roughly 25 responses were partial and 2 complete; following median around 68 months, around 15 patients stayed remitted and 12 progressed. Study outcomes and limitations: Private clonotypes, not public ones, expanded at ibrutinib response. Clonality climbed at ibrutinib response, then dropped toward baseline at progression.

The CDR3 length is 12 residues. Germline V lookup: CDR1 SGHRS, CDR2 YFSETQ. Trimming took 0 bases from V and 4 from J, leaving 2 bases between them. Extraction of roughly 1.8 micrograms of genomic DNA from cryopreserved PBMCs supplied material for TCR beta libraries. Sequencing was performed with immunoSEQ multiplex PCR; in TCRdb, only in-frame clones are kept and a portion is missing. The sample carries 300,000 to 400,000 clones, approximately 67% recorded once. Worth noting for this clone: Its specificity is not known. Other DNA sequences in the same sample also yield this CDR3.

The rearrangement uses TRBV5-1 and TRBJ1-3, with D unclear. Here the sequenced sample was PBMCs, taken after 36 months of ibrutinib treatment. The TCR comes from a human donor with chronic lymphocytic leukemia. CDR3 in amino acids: CASSLGGNTIYF. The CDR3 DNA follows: TGCGCCAGCAGCTTGGGGGGAAACACCATATATTTT.